This TCR beta chain was profiled in a study of blood T cell repertoires in COVID-19. As processed by the authors: Estimated nucleated cell counts came from reference gene primer amplification. Assay: immunoSEQ multiplex PCR; the TCRdb copy retains only in-frame clones and omits some. Clone size and the V and J calls come from that table; the DNA yielded D and trimming. The sample consists of about 280,000 clones, roughly 86% of them appearing once. Sequencing input: peripheral blood. The TCR was taken from a man between 18 and 29 years old with active or convalescent COVID-19.

Written as DNA, the CDR3 is TGTGCCAGCAGCTTAGGGCCAGCGGGCACCGGGGAGCTGTTTTTT. As protein: CASSLGPAGTGELFF. V gene TRBV7-3 combines with J gene TRBJ2-2; D possibly corresponds to TRBD2 (6 bases). The CDR3 is made up of 15 amino acids. V was clipped by 2 bases and J by 4 bases, with 11 bases between them. CDR1 and CDR2 (germline): SGHTA, FQGTGA. Supplemented by reference TRBV7-3 and TRBJ2-2, the full variable domain reads GAGVSQTPSNKVTEKGKYVELRCDPISGHTALYWYRQSLGQGPEFLIYFQGTGAADDSGLPNDRFFAVRPEGSVSTLKIQRTERGDSAVYLCASSLGPAGTGELFFGEGSRLTVL.